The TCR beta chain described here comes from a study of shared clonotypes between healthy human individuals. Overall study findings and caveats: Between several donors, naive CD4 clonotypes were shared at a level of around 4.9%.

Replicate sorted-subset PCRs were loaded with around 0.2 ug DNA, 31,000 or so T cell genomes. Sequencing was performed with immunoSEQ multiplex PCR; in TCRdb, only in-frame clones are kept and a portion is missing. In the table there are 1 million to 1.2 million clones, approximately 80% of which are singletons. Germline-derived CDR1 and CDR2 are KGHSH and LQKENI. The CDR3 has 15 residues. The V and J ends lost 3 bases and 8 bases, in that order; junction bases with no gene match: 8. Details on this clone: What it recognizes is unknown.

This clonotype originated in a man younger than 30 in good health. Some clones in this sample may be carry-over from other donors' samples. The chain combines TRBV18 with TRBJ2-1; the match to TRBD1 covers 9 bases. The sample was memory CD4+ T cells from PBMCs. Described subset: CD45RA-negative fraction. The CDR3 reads CASSPPGQGSDEQFF. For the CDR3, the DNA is TGTGCCAGCTCACCTCCCGGACAGGGGAGCGATGAGCAGTTCTTC.